One sample yielded the 16 T cell receptor beta chains listed below, sequenced in a study of technical replicates of blood from a few donors. The assay was immunoSEQ multiplex PCR, and TCRdb's table has in-frame clones only and misses some. The sample holds about 57,000 clones, around nine tenths seen once. The sample taken for sequencing was PBMCs. All receptors derive from a human donor in good health. Some clones in this sample may be carry-over from other donors' samples.

This rearrangement joins TRBV6-6 to TRBJ1-3, with TRBD1 identical over 7 bases. The CDR3 has 14 amino acids. Germline V gene lookup returns CDR1 MNHNY and CDR2 SVGAGI (reference sequence). Trimming cost V 7 bases and J 3 bases; bases outside gene matches: 6. CDR3 sequence (DNA): TGTGCCAGCATCCAGGGGACAGTTGGAAACACCATATATTTT. This translates into CASIQGTVGNTIYF.

In nucleotides, the CDR3 is TGTGCCAGCAGCCAGGTGGGGACTCCAAATCAGCCCCAGCATTTT. It is translated as CASSQVGTPNQPQHF. The rearrangement joins TRBV4-2 to TRBJ1-5, with a tentative D call TRBD1 (5 bases). Trimming pared 3 bases from V and 4 bases from J, leaving 13 bases between. There are 15 residues in the CDR3. Germline CDR1 reads LGHNA; CDR2 reads YNFKEQ.

The chain carries TRBV5-4 and TRBJ2-5; D might be TRBD1 (5 bases). CDR1 SGHNT and CDR2 YYREEE come from the germline V gene (reference sequence). The CDR3 runs 15 residues. Deletions cut 7 bases from V and 4 bases from J, with 20 bases between. The CDR3 is CASGPPRAPRETQYF. CDR3 DNA: TGTGCCAGCGGCCCCCCCAGGGCCCCCCGAGAGACCCAGTACTTC.

The chain recombines TRBV18 with TRBJ1-1; D unresolved. V dropped 8 bases and J dropped 4 bases, with 11 bases sitting between them. CDR1 KGHSH and CDR2 LQKENI come from the germline V gene. The CDR3 is 12 residues long. CDR3 protein: CASRLEFTEAFF. Here the CDR3 DNA reads TGTGCCAGCCGTTTGGAGTTCACTGAAGCTTTCTTT.

The chain employs TRBV4-1 and TRBJ1-2; D remains unclear. Germline-derived CDR1 and CDR2 are MGHRA and YSYEKL. The germline V and J ends were trimmed by 7 bases and 8 bases, with 26 bases remaining between them. The CDR3 spans 16 residues. CDR3 region: CASTLGNPASLGGYTF. CDR3 nucleotide sequence: TGCGCCAGCACCCTCGGGAACCCAGCCAGTCTCGGGGGCTACACCTTC.

The chain employs TRBV6-1 and TRBJ2-5; D possibly corresponds to TRBD1 (5 bases). This CDR3 has 11 residues. V was clipped by 6 bases and J by 12 bases, with 14 bases between them. Germline V gene data show CDR1 as MNHNS and CDR2 as SASEGT. The CDR3 sequence is CASRGPVVEYF. For the CDR3, the DNA is TGTGCCAGCAGGGGGCCCGTTGTGGAGTACTTC.

The rearrangement joins TRBV7-9 to TRBJ1-1; D is unclear. Per the germline V gene, CDR1 is SEHNR and CDR2 is FQNEAQ (reference sequence). The CDR3 sequence is 15 residues long. V was trimmed by 5 bases and J by 1 base, leaving 14 bases between them. The CDR3 is CASSTIQTPNTEAFF. CDR3 DNA: TGTGCCAGCAGCACGATACAAACACCGAACACTGAAGCTTTCTTT.

This chain joins TRBV4-3 and TRBJ2-1; D might be TRBD1 (5 bases). The V gene's germline CDR1 is LGHNA and CDR2 YSLEER. The CDR3 runs 16 residues. V lost 0 bases and J 11 bases, leaving 20 bases between the germline ends. Here the CDR3 reads CASSQDLVGKGLKQFF. The CDR3 DNA sequence: TGCGCCAGCAGCCAAGATCTTGTGGGGAAGGGGCTTAAGCAGTTCTTC.

V usage is TRBV5-1 and J usage is TRBJ2-7; TRBD2 matches at 13 bases. J lost 6 bases, V lost 2 bases, and 14 bases had no gene match. CDR3 length: 18 residues. Looked up from germline, CDR1 is SGHRS and CDR2 is YFSETQ. The CDR3 nucleotides are TGCGCCAGCAGCTTAGTACCCCCACTAGCGGGAGGGCCTCGCGAGCAGTACTTC. It specifies CASSLVPPLAGGPREQYF.

In this sample, this clone turned up a few times. The chain combines TRBV9 with TRBJ1-1, with a possible D match to TRBD1 (5 bases). This CDR3 is built from 14 residues. V was pared by 4 bases and J by 4 bases, with 14 bases between. Germline CDR1 and CDR2: SGDLS and YYNGEE. The CDR3 nucleotides are TGTGCCAGCAGCCCCCAGCTGGGGGGCACTGAAGCTTTCTTT. Translating it yields CASSPQLGGTEAFF.

The V gene is TRBV5-4, the J gene TRBJ1-2; perhaps TRBD1 as D (5 bases). CDR3 length: 16 residues. CDR1 and CDR2 (germline): SGHNT, YYREEE (reference sequence). The V end was cut by 0 bases, the J end by 5 bases, with 17 bases between. CDR3 residues: CASSLAGVRAGYGYTF. CDR3 bases: TGTGCCAGCAGCTTGGCCGGCGTCAGGGCAGGGTATGGCTACACCTTC.

The genes are TRBV5-1 and TRBJ1-4; 9 nucleotides match TRBD1. CDR1 is SGHRS, CDR2 YFSETQ, per germline. V shed 5 bases and J 8 bases; nucleotides not matched to a gene: 7. The CDR3 extends over 14 amino acids. For the CDR3, the DNA is TGCGCCAGCAGTTCGGACAGGGGATTCGAAAAACTGTTTTTT. Translation gives CASSSDRGFEKLFF.

The chain links TRBV29-1 to TRBJ2-1, with D perhaps matching TRBD1 (6 bases). CDR1 is SQVTM and CDR2 is ANQGSEA in the germline V gene. The V end lost 1 base, the J end lost 6 bases, and 31 bases lay between the germline ends. The CDR3 sequence is 20 residues long. For the CDR3, the DNA is TGCAGCGTTGAAGGATACCCCCATCGACAGGACCCAGCTTGGCGCAATGAGCAGTTCTTC. It encodes CSVEGYPHRQDPAWRNEQFF.

This rearrangement joins TRBV7-6 to TRBJ2-2, with a tentative D call TRBD1 (5 bases). This CDR3 region has 20 residues. Germline loops: CDR1 SGHVS, CDR2 FNYEAQ. The V end was cut by 0 bases, the J end by 2 bases, with 22 bases between. In DNA, the CDR3 is TGTGCCAGCAGCTTAGCCCGGTCCTCTCTAGGCCAGGGCAACACCGGGGAGCTGTTTTTT. It encodes CASSLARSSLGQGNTGELFF.

The chain employs TRBV7-2 and TRBJ1-2; 10 bases match TRBD1. V lost 5 bases to trimming and J lost 10 bases; unmatched junction nucleotides: 10. CDR3 length equals 14 residues. Germline V gene lookup returns CDR1 SGHTA and CDR2 FQGNSA. Written as DNA, the CDR3 is TGTGCCAGCAGCCGGTGGGGGACAGGGGAAGACTACACCTTC. It translates to CASSRWGTGEDYTF.

The rearrangement uses TRBV5-1 and TRBJ1-1; 8 bases are a match to TRBD1. Germline CDR1 reads SGHRS; CDR2 reads YFSETQ. Trimming took 0 bases from V and 7 from J; bases not matched to a gene: 2. This CDR3 region has 13 residues. DNA for the CDR3: TGCGCCAGCAGCTTGGGACAGGGGCGTGAAGCTTTCTTT. Encoded protein: CASSLGQGREAFF.